The 8 T cell receptor beta chains listed next were all sequenced from one sample in a study of blood T cell repertoires in COVID-19. Some clones are missing from TCRdb's copy, which holds only in-frame ones; the method was immunoSEQ multiplex PCR. The repertoire holds roughly 230,000 clones, with nearly 90% as singletons. Sequencing input: peripheral blood. Receptors originate from a woman aged 55-75 years with COVID-19, enrolled during active disease.

This clone was seen once. This CDR3 reads CASSMGQGWTEAFF. The CDR3 bases are TGTGCCAGTAGTATGGGACAGGGCTGGACTGAAGCTTTCTTT. J is TRBJ1-1 and V is TRBV19; TRBD1 aligns across 9 bases. V lost 3 bases and J lost 5; bases outside the gene matches: 4. CDR1 LNHDA and CDR2 SQIVND come from the germline V gene (reference sequence). CDR3 length: 14 amino acids.

The chain couples TRBV7-9 to TRBJ2-7; perhaps TRBD2 as D (6 bases). CDR1 is SEHNR, CDR2 FQNEAQ, per germline (reference sequence). The germline V and J ends were trimmed by 2 bases and 0 bases, with 14 bases remaining between them. The CDR3 consists of 16 residues. In DNA, the CDR3 is TGTGCCAGCAGCTTATCTACACGGGACTCCTCCTACGAGCAGTACTTC. It encodes CASSLSTRDSSYEQYF. Using reference TRBV7-9 and TRBJ2-7 for the parts outside the CDR3, the full variable domain is DTGVSQNPRHKITKRGQNVTFRCDPISEHNRLYWYRQTLGQGPEFLTYFQNEAQLEKSRLLSDRFSAERPKGSFSTLEIQRTEQGDSAMYLCASSLSTRDSSYEQYFGPGTRLTVT.

The genes are TRBV7-9 and TRBJ2-5; 7 bases line up with TRBD2. J gave up 0 bases and V 2 bases, and 15 bases lay outside the gene matches. The CDR3 loop spans 19 amino acids. Per the germline V gene, CDR1 is SEHNR and CDR2 is FQNEAQ (reference sequence). The CDR3 sequence is CASSLSPTSASGYQETQYF. The CDR3 DNA sequence: TGTGCCAGCAGCTTAAGCCCGACTTCGGCTAGCGGCTACCAAGAGACCCAGTACTTC.

This chain links TRBV5-1 with TRBJ2-1; TRBD1 agrees at 11 bases. This CDR3 is 17 amino acids long. Looked up from germline, CDR1 is SGHRS and CDR2 is YFSETQ. The V segment lost 4 bases and the J segment 1 base; nucleotides outside the gene matches: 7. CDR3 sequence (DNA): TGCGCCAGCAGCGCGTCCGGGACAGGGGGTTCCTACAATGAGCAGTTCTTC. The encoded protein is CASSASGTGGSYNEQFF. The variable domain in full, completed from reference TRBV5-1 and TRBJ2-1, reads KAGVTQTPRYLIKTRGQQVTLSCSPISGHRSVSWYQQTPGQGLQFLFEYFSETQRNKGNFPGRFSGRQFSNSRSEMNVSTLELGDSALYLCASSASGTGGSYNEQFFGPGTRLTVL.

This clone was recorded only once. V and J are TRBV4-2 and TRBJ1-1; D might be TRBD1 (5 bases). V lost 3 bases to trimming and J lost 4 bases, with 15 bases between them. The CDR3 has 15 amino acids. In germline, CDR1 is LGHNA, CDR2 YNFKEQ. The CDR3 reads CASSQDPRGGTEAFF. The CDR3 DNA follows: TGTGCCAGCAGCCAGGACCCAAGGGGAGGCACTGAAGCTTTCTTT.

As for this clone: The junction departs from the called germline gene at one end, perhaps through a read error. The chain links TRBV6-2 or TRBV6-3 to TRBJ2-1, with 10 bases lining up with TRBD2. This CDR3 is built from 17 residues. Germline CDR1 reads MNHEY; CDR2 reads SVGEGT. The CDR3 DNA sequence: TGTGCCAGCAGTCACTCCATATTAGCGGGGGGTAACAATGAGCAGTTCTTC. Protein sequence: CASSHSILAGGNNEQFF.

J is TRBJ2-3 and V is TRBV5-4; 8 bases match TRBD2. The CDR3 runs to 15 residues. Germline V CDR1 and CDR2: SGHNT, YYREEE (reference sequence). V gave up 0 bases and J gave up 1 base; unmatched junction bases: 1. The CDR3 sequence: CASSLDGGGTDTQYF. CDR3 bases: TGTGCCAGCAGCTTGGACGGGGGGGGCACAGATACGCAGTATTTT.

This rearrangement joins TRBV6-1 to TRBJ1-3; 7 nucleotides align to TRBD1. There are 15 residues in the CDR3. Per the germline V gene, CDR1 is MNHNS and CDR2 is SASEGT. V trimming: 2 bases; J trimming: 2 bases; junction bases outside the gene matches: 3. In nucleotides, the CDR3 is TGTGCCAGCAGTGAATCGACAGGGACTGGAAACACCATATATTTT. It codes for CASSESTGTGNTIYF.